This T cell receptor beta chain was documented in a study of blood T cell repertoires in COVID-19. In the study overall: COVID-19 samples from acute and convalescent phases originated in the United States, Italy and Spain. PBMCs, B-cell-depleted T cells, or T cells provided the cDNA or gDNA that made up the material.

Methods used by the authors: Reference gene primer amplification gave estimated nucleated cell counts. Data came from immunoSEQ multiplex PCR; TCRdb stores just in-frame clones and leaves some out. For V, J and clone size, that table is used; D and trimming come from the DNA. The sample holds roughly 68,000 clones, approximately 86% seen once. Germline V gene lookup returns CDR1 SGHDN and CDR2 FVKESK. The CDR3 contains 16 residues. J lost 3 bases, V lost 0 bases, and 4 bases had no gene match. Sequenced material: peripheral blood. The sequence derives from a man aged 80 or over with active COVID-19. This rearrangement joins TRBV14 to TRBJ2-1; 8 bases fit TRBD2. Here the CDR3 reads CASSQDGTRFYNEQFF. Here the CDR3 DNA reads TGTGCCAGCAGCCAAGACGGGACTAGATTCTACAATGAGCAGTTCTTC.